The present TCR beta chain was sequenced within a study of tumor-infiltrating lymphocytes in primary liver carcinoma. For the study at large: Each of the samples returned roughly 3.65 to 7.5 million productive TCRbeta reads (a yield similar across tissue types).

Bulk tissue was left unsorted, and RNA and DNA were co-extracted from about 19-30 mg of it. From around 520 ng of total RNA, TCR beta-specific cDNA was reverse-transcribed using a constant-region primer. Libraries of TCR beta came from three nested multiplex PCR rounds with slightly modified ARM-PCR. Forward primers for TRBV1-TRBV30 and a C-beta reverse primer served the first two PCR rounds, at around 9 cycles each. TCRdb re-derived calls from the multiplex PCR reads in MiXCR, one entry per CDR3 protein. This sample yields tens of thousands of distinct CDR3 sequences, of which roughly 74% are seen a single time; 38% belongs to the top ten. Germline V gives CDR1 ENHRY, CDR2 SYGVKD. Trimming stripped 10 bases from V and 9 bases from J, with 18 bases between. The length of the CDR3 is 12 residues.

The TCR was taken from a woman aged 30 to 39 with primary liver carcinoma and hepatitis B virus infection. This rearrangement joins TRBV10-3 to TRBJ1-1; TRBD1 is a possible D gene (5 bases). The sample consisted of tumor-adjacent normal liver tissue. The CDR3 region has the DNA TGTGCCACCAATAGCCAGGGCACCAAAGCTTTCTTT. It specifies CATNSQGTKAFF.